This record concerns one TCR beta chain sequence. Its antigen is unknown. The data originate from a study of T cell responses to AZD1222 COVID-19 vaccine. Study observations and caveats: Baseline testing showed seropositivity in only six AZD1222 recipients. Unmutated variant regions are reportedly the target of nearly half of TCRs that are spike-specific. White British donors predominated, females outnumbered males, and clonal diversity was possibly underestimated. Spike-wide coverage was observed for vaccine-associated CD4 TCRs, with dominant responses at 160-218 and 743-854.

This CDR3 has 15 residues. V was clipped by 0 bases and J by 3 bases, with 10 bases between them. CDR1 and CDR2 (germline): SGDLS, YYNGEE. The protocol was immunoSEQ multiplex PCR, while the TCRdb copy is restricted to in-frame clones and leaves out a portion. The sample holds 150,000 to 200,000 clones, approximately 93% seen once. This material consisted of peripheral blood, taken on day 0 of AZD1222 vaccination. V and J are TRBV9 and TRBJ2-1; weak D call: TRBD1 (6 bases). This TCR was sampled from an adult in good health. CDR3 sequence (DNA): TGTGCCAGCAGCGTAGGAGGGGGAAACTACAATGAGCAGTTCTTC. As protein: CASSVGGGNYNEQFF.